This T cell receptor beta chain was sequenced during a study of T cell changes during pregnancy in multiple sclerosis. The method was immunoSEQ multiplex PCR; TCRdb's version includes in-frame clones alone and lacks a portion of them. The table shows some 120,000 clones, with approximately 96% occurring only once. Trimming stripped 5 bases from V and 15 bases from J, with 17 bases between. This CDR3 has 12 amino acids. Germline V gives CDR1 SEHNR, CDR2 FQNEAQ (reference sequence). The receptor was derived from a female donor with multiple sclerosis, enrolled in a pregnancy study. The chain uses TRBV7-9 and TRBJ2-1; tentative D call: TRBD2 (6 bases). The specimen comprised peripheral blood, sampled after pregnancy. The CDR3 DNA is TGTGCCAGCAGCGACCGCCCCGGACTATTGTTCTTC. Its protein is CASSDRPGLLFF. Looking up the rest from reference TRBV7-9 and TRBJ2-1 gives the full variable domain: DTGVSQNPRHKITKRGQNVTFRCDPISEHNRLYWYRQTLGQGPEFLTYFQNEAQLEKSRLLSDRFSAERPKGSFSTLEIQRTEQGDSAMYLCASSDRPGLLFFGPGTRLTVL.